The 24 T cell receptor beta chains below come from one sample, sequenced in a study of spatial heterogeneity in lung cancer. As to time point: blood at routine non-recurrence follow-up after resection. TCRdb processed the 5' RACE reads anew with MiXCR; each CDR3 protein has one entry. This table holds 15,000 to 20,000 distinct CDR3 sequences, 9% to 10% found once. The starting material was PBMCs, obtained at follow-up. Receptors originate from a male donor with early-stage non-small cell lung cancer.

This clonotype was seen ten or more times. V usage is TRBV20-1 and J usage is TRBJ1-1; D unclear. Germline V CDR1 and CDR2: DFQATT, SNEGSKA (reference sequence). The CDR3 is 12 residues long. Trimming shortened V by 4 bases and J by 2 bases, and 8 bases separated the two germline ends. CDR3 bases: TGCAGTGCTATGTCAGGTAACACTGAAGCTTTCTTT. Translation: CSAMSGNTEAFF.

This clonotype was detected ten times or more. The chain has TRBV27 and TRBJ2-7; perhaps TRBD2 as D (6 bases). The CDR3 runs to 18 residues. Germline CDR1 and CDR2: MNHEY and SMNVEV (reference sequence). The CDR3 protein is CASSRSRRAAPSSYEQYF. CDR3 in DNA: TGTGCTAGTAGTCGCTCCCGGAGGGCAGCCCCTAGCTCCTACGAGCAGTACTTC.

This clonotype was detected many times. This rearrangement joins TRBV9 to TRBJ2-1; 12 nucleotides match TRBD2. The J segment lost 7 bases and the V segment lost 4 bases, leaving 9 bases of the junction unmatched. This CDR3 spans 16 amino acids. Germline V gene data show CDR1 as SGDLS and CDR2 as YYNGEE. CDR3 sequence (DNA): TGTGCCAGCAGCCAGACCGGGACTAGCGGGTTGAATGAGCAGTTCTTC. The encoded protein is CASSQTGTSGLNEQFF.

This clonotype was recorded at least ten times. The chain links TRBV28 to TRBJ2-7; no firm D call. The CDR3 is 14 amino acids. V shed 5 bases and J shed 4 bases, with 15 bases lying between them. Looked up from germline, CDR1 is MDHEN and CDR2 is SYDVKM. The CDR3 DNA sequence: TGTGCCAGCAGTCAATTCCCACTCGATTACGAGCAGTACTTC. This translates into CASSQFPLDYEQYF.

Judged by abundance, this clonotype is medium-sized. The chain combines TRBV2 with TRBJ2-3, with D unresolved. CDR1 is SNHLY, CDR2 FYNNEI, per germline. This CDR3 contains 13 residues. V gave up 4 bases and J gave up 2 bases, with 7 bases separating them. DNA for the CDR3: TGTGCCAGCAGTGTGGTGTTCACAGATACGCAGTATTTT. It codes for CASSVVFTDTQYF. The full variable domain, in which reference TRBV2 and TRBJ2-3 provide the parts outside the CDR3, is EPEVTQTPSHQVTQMGQEVILRCVPISNHLYFYWYRQILGQKVEFLVSFYNNEISEKSEIFDDQFSVERPDGSNFTLKIRSTKLEDSAMYFCASSVVFTDTQYFGPGTRLTVL.

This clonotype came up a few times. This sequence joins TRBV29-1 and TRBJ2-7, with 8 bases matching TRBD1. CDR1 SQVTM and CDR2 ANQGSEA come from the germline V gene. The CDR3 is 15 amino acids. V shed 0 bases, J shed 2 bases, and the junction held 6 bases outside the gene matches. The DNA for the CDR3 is TGCAGCGTTGAAGATGGGGGACAGGCGACCTACGAGCAGTACTTC. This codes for CSVEDGGQATYEQYF.

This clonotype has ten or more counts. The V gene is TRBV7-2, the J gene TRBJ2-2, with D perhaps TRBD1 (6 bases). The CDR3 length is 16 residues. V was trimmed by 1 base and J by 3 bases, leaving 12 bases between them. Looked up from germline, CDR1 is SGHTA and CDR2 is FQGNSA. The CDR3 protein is CASSLVRTGYTGELFF. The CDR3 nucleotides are TGTGCCAGCAGCTTAGTAAGAACAGGGTACACCGGGGAGCTGTTTTTT.

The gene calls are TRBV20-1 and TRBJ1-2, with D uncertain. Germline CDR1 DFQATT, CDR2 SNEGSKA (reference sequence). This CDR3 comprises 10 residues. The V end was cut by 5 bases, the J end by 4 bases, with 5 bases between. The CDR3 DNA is TGCAGTGCTCTGTCCTATGGCTACACCTTC. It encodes CSALSYGYTF.

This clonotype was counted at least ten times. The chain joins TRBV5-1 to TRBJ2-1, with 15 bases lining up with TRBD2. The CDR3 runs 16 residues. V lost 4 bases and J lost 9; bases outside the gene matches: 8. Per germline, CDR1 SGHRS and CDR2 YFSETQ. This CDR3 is CASSPTRTSGGAEQFF. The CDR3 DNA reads TGCGCCAGCAGCCCCACCCGGACTAGCGGGGGGGCTGAGCAGTTCTTC.

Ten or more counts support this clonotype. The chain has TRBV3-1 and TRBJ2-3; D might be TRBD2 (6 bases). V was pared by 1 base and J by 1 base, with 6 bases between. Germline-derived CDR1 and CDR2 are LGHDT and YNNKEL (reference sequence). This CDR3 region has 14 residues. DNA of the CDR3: TGTGCCAGCAGCCAAGGCGGGGGCACAGATACGCAGTATTTT. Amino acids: CASSQGGGTDTQYF.

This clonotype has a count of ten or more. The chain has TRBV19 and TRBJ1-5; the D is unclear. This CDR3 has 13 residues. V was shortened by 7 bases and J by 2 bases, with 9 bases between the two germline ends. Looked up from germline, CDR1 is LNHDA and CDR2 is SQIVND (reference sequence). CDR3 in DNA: TGTGCCAGTAAGTGGCGCGGCAATCAGCCCCAGCATTTT. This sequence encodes CASKWRGNQPQHF.

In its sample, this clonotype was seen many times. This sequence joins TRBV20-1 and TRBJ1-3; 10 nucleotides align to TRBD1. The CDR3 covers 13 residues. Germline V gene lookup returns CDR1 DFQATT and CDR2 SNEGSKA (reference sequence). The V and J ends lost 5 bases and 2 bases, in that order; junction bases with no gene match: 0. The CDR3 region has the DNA TGCAGTGCTGGGACAGGGGCTGGAAACACCATATATTTT. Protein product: CSAGTGAGNTIYF.

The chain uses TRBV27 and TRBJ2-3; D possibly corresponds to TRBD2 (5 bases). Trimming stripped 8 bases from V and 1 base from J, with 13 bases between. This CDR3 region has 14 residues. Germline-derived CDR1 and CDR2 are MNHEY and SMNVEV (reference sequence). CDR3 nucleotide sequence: TGTGCCAGCGGAGAGAGGGCCGGCACAGATACGCAGTATTTT. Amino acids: CASGERAGTDTQYF.

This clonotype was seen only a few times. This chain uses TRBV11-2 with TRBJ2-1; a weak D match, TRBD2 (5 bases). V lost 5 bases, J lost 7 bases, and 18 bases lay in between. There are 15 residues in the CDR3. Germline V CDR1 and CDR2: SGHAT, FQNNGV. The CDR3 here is CASSTSPEVRNEQFF. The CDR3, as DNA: TGTGCCAGCAGCACCTCCCCGGAGGTGAGGAATGAGCAGTTCTTC.

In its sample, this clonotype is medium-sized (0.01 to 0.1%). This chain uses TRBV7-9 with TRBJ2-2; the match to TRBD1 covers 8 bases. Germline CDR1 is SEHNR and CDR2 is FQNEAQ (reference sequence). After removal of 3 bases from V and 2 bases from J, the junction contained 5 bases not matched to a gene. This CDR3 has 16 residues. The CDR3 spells CASSFRGQLNTGELFF. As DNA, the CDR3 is TGTGCCAGCAGCTTCAGGGGGCAGCTAAACACCGGGGAGCTGTTTTTT.

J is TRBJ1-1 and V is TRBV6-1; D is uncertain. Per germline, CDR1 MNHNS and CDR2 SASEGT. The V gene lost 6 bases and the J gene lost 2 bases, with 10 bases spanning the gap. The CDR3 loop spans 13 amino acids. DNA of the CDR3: TGTGCCAGCAGATTCTACAGAAACACTGAAGCTTTCTTT. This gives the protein CASRFYRNTEAFF.

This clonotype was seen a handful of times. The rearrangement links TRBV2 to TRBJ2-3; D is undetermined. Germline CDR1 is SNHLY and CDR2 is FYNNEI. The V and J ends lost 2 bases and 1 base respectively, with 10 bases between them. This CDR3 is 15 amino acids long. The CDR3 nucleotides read TGTGCCAGCAGTGAAACCTTTTTACGCACAGATACGCAGTATTTT. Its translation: CASSETFLRTDTQYF.

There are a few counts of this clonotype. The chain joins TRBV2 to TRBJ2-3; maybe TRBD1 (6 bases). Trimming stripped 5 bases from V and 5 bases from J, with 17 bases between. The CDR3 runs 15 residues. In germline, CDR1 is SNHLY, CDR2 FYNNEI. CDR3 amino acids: CASSPQGGAKDTQYF. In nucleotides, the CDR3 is TGTGCCAGCAGTCCCCAAGGGGGAGCAAAAGATACGCAGTATTTT.

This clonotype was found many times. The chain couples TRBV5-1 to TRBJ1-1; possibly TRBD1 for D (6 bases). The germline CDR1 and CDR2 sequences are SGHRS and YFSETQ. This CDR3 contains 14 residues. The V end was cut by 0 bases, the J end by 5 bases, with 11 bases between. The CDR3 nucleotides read TGCGCCAGCAGCTTGGCCCCGGGGGCGACTGAAGCTTTCTTT. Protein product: CASSLAPGATEAFF.

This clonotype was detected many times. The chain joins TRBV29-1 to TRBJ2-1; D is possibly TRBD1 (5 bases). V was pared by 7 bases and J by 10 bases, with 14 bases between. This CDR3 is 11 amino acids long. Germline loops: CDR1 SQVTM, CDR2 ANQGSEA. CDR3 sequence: CSAPDRAEQFF. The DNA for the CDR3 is TGCAGCGCCCCAGACAGAGCCGAGCAGTTCTTC.

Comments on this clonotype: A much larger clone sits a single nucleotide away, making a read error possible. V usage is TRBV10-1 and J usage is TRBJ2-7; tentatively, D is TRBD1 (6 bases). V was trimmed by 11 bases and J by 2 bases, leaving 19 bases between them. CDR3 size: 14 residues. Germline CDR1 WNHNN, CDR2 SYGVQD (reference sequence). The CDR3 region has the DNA TGCGCCGACAGATCGGGACATACTACCTACGAGCAGTACTTC. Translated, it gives CADRSGHTTYEQYF.

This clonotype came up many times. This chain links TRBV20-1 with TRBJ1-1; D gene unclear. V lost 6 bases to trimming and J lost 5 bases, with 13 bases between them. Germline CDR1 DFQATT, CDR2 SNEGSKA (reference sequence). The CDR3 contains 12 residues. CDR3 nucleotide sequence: TGCAGTGCGAACGAATGGCTAACTGAAGCTTTCTTT. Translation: CSANEWLTEAFF.

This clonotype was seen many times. The CDR3 is CASSDTGTDNTGELFF. CDR3 DNA sequence: TGCGCCAGCAGTGATACCGGGACAGATAACACCGGGGAGCTGTTTTTT. The chain has TRBV10-1 and TRBJ2-2, with 7 bases matching TRBD1. Germline values: CDR1 WNHNN, CDR2 SYGVQD (reference sequence). V was clipped by 3 bases and J by 2 bases; unmatched bases: 6. This CDR3 has 16 amino acids.

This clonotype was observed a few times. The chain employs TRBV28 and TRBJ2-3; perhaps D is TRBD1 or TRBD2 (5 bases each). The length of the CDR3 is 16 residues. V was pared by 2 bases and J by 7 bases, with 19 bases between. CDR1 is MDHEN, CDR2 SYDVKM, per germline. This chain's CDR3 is CASSLPYPPGTYTQYF. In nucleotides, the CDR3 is TGTGCCAGCAGTTTACCTTACCCCCCAGGGACGTATACGCAGTATTTT. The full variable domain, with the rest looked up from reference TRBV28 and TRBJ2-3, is DVKVTQSSRYLVKRTGEKVFLECVQDMDHENMFWYRQDPGLGLRLIYFSYDVKMKEKGDIPEGYSVSREKKERFSLILESASTNQTSMYLCASSLPYPPGTYTQYFGPGTRLTVL.